This is a list of T cell receptor beta chains from one sample in a study of T cell repertoires in cytomegalovirus infection. From the reads, TCRdb called clonotypes with MiXCR, one entry per CDR3 protein. The sample contains 200,000 to 300,000 distinct CDR3 sequences, 9% to 15% of which appear only once. What was sequenced was PBMCs. The receptor source for this set is a human donor in good health (CMV status not recorded). Some clones in this sample may be carry-over from other donors' samples. Each CDR3 is given with its conserved first and last residue. Each record gives: V gene, D gene, clone size, J gene, CDR3 protein, CDR3 DNA. D genes are given only for firm matches. The size of a clone is reported for some rows only, either as once, few or many, or as a class for expanded clones.

V: TRBV10-3; D: .; size: .; J: TRBJ2-3; CDR3: CASAGAGTTYHTQYF; DNA: TGTGCCTCTGCCGGCGCCGGGACAACCTATCATACGCAGTATTTT
V: TRBV14; D: .; size: many; J: TRBJ1-5; CDR3: CASSLADQPQHF; DNA: TGTGCCAGCAGTCTAGCTGATCAGCCCCAGCATTTT
V: TRBV12-5; D: TRBD1; size: many; J: TRBJ2-7; CDR3: CASGLVLRTGTYEQYF; DNA: TGTGCTAGTGGTTTGGTACTCCGGACAGGTACCTACGAGCAGTACTTC
V: TRBV12-3/TRBV12-4; D: TRBD1; size: few; J: TRBJ2-1; CDR3: CASSPSVSGGRSYNEQFF; DNA: TGTGCCAGCAGCCCCTCGGTTTCAGGGGGAAGGTCCTACAATGAGCAGTTCTTC
V: TRBV2; D: .; size: few; J: TRBJ2-5; CDR3: CASRLAEQETQYF; DNA: TGTGCCAGTCGGTTAGCGGAGCAAGAGACCCAGTACTTC
V: TRBV11-3; D: TRBD1; size: many; J: TRBJ2-2; CDR3: CASSSGTGRTTGELFF; DNA: TGTGCCAGCAGCTCCGGGACAGGGAGGACCACCGGGGAGCTGTTTTTT
V: TRBV6-5; D: .; size: many; J: TRBJ1-2; CDR3: CASSYPGNGYTF; DNA: TGTGCCAGCAGTTACCCAGGGAATGGCTACACCTTC
V: TRBV29-1; D: .; size: .; J: TRBJ1-2; CDR3: CSDWGGYGYTF; DNA: TGCAGCGACTGGGGGGGCTATGGCTACACCTTC
V: TRBV4-2; D: .; size: many; J: TRBJ2-7; CDR3: CASSQEGSGRSYEQYF; DNA: TGTGCCAGCAGCCAAGAAGGCAGCGGCCGCTCCTACGAGCAGTACTTC
V: TRBV15; D: .; size: .; J: TRBJ1-2; CDR3: CATSRDKVGYTF; DNA: TGTGCCACCAGCAGAGATAAGGTCGGCTACACCTTC
V: TRBV28; D: .; size: many; J: TRBJ2-7; CDR3: CASSIDMLSEQYF; DNA: TGTGCCAGCAGTATAGACATGCTAAGCGAGCAGTACTTC
V: TRBV2; D: .; size: few; J: TRBJ1-4; CDR3: CASSDRGTNEKLFF; DNA: TGTGCCAGCAGTGACCGAGGGACTAATGAAAAACTGTTTTTT
V: TRBV14; D: TRBD1; size: .; J: TRBJ2-6; CDR3: CASSKGALFGGSGANVLTF; DNA: TGTGCCAGCAGCAAGGGGGCCCTCTTTGGGGGATCTGGGGCCAACGTCCTGACTTTC
V: TRBV11-2; D: .; size: .; J: TRBJ1-2; CDR3: CASSLAGAGYTF; DNA: TGTGCCAGCAGCTTAGCGGGGGCTGGCTACACCTTC
V: TRBV7-2; D: .; size: many; J: TRBJ1-5; CDR3: CASSENRVRGQPQHF; DNA: TGTGCCAGCAGCGAGAACAGGGTACGGGGTCAGCCCCAGCATTTT
V: TRBV19; D: TRBD1; size: .; J: TRBJ2-5; CDR3: CASSTGGVETQYF; DNA: TGTGCCAGTAGTACAGGGGGAGTAGAGACCCAGTACTTC
V: TRBV6-6; D: .; size: many; J: TRBJ1-1; CDR3: CASSYSMVGTEAFF; DNA: TGTGCCAGCAGTTACTCGATGGTTGGCACTGAAGCTTTCTTT
V: TRBV2; D: .; size: many; J: TRBJ2-5; CDR3: CASKGGVQETQYF; DNA: TGTGCCAGCAAGGGCGGGGTCCAAGAGACCCAGTACTTC
V: TRBV6-2/TRBV6-3; D: .; size: many; J: TRBJ1-1; CDR3: CASSYPAVVSNTEAFF; DNA: TGTGCCAGCAGTTACCCCGCGGTGGTGTCAAACACTGAAGCTTTCTTT
V: TRBV20-1; D: .; size: .; J: TRBJ2-1; CDR3: CSARDTSTYNEQFF; DNA: TGCAGTGCTCGGGACACGTCCACCTACAATGAGCAGTTCTTC
V: TRBV28; D: .; size: many; J: TRBJ1-2; CDR3: CATPRGENDYGYTF; DNA: TGTGCCACCCCGAGGGGGGAAAACGACTATGGCTACACCTTC
V: TRBV4-3; D: TRBD2; size: few; J: TRBJ2-7; CDR3: CASSRVSGNAYEQYF; DNA: TGCGCCAGCAGCCGAGTTAGCGGGAACGCCTACGAGCAGTACTTC
V: TRBV7-2; D: .; size: many; J: TRBJ1-5; CDR3: CASSLEAGYGNQPQHF; DNA: TGTGCCAGCAGCTTAGAGGCAGGGTACGGCAATCAGCCCCAGCATTTT
V: TRBV29-1; D: TRBD2; size: .; J: TRBJ2-3; CDR3: CSVLTSGSRSDTQYF; DNA: TGCAGTGTACTGACTAGCGGGAGTAGGTCAGATACGCAGTATTTT
V: TRBV7-2; D: .; size: many; J: TRBJ1-6; CDR3: CASSRRDSPLHF; DNA: TGTGCCAGCAGCCGCAGGGATTCACCCCTCCACTTT
V: TRBV29-1; D: .; size: few; J: TRBJ1-2; CDR3: CSVEDGEGYTF; DNA: TGCAGCGTTGAAGATGGGGAAGGCTACACCTTC
V: TRBV7-2; D: .; size: many; J: TRBJ1-4; CDR3: CASSLSEKLFF; DNA: TGTGCCAGCAGCTTAAGTGAAAAACTGTTTTTT
V: TRBV5-6; D: .; size: many; J: TRBJ1-1; CDR3: CASSTPGQGLNTEAFF; DNA: TGTGCCAGCAGCACCCCGGGACAAGGTCTGAACACTGAAGCTTTCTTT
V: TRBV7-9; D: TRBD1; size: many; J: TRBJ2-7; CDR3: CASSLVGQGASEQYF; DNA: TGTGCCAGCAGCTTAGTAGGGCAGGGGGCAAGCGAGCAGTACTTC
V: TRBV7-6; D: .; size: many; J: TRBJ1-1; CDR3: CASREQENTEAFF; DNA: TGTGCCAGCAGGGAACAGGAGAACACTGAAGCTTTCTTT
V: TRBV5-6; D: .; size: few; J: TRBJ2-7; CDR3: CASSSFPSQLLEQYF; DNA: TGTGCCAGCAGCTCTTTCCCGAGCCAGCTCCTAGAGCAGTACTTC
V: TRBV6-2/TRBV6-3; D: TRBD1; size: many; J: TRBJ1-1; CDR3: CASSYLHTGDLHTEAFF; DNA: TGTGCCAGCAGTTACCTACATACAGGGGACCTACACACTGAAGCTTTCTTT
V: TRBV6-1; D: .; size: many; J: TRBJ2-6; CDR3: CASSEARGTGANVLTF; DNA: TGTGCCAGCAGTGAAGCGAGGGGAACTGGGGCCAACGTCCTGACTTTC
V: TRBV6-1; D: .; size: many; J: TRBJ1-1; CDR3: CASSSISQGGNTEAFF; DNA: TGTGCCAGCAGCTCTATTTCTCAGGGAGGAAACACTGAAGCTTTCTTT
V: TRBV19; D: TRBD2; size: many; J: TRBJ2-2; CDR3: CASSSRGGTGELFF; DNA: TGTGCCAGTAGTAGCCGGGGGGGCACCGGGGAGCTGTTTTTT
V: TRBV7-2; D: TRBD1; size: many; J: TRBJ2-7; CDR3: CASSLSSAGTVSYEQYF; DNA: TGTGCCAGCAGCTTAAGTTCCGCCGGGACAGTATCCTACGAGCAGTACTTC
V: TRBV28; D: .; size: many; J: TRBJ2-3; CDR3: CASSSGQHTQYF; DNA: TGTGCCAGCAGTTCGGGGCAGCATACGCAGTATTTT
V: TRBV12-3/TRBV12-4; D: .; size: many; J: TRBJ1-1; CDR3: CASSLGAWAEAFF; DNA: TGTGCCAGCAGTTTAGGTGCTTGGGCTGAAGCTTTCTTT
V: TRBV6-2/TRBV6-3; D: TRBD1; size: many; J: TRBJ2-7; CDR3: CASSIPGQASYEQYF; DNA: TGTGCCAGCAGTATCCCGGGACAGGCCTCCTACGAGCAGTACTTC
V: TRBV7-2; D: TRBD1; size: many; J: TRBJ1-2; CDR3: CASSQGGGYGYTF; DNA: TGTGCCAGCAGCCAGGGGGGGGGCTATGGCTACACCTTC
V: TRBV6-2/TRBV6-3; D: TRBD1; size: many; J: TRBJ2-7; CDR3: CASRGTGTGVYEQYF; DNA: TGTGCCAGCAGGGGTACCGGGACAGGGGTTTACGAGCAGTACTTC
V: TRBV7-2; D: .; size: many; J: TRBJ2-5; CDR3: CASSLARGAGETQYF; DNA: TGTGCCAGCAGCTTAGCGAGGGGGGCAGGAGAGACCCAGTACTTC
V: TRBV12-3/TRBV12-4; D: TRBD2; size: .; J: TRBJ2-1; CDR3: CASSYGGLAGIKFF; DNA: TGTGCCAGCAGTTACGGGGGACTAGCGGGGATAAAGTTCTTC
V: TRBV3-1; D: .; size: few; J: TRBJ1-1; CDR3: CASSPPQMNTEAFF; DNA: TGTGCCAGCAGCCCTCCACAGATGAACACTGAAGCTTTCTTT
V: TRBV7-6; D: TRBD1; size: many; J: TRBJ1-5; CDR3: CASSGPLATGVNQPQHF; DNA: TGTGCCAGCAGCGGACCGTTGGCGACAGGGGTAAATCAGCCCCAGCATTTT
V: TRBV7-2; D: .; size: many; J: TRBJ1-2; CDR3: CASTPLGLNYGYTF; DNA: TGTGCCAGCACCCCACTCGGACTCAACTATGGCTACACCTTC
V: TRBV6-5; D: .; size: few; J: TRBJ1-4; CDR3: CASSYGGTNEKLFF; DNA: TGTGCCAGCAGTTACGGTGGAACTAATGAAAAACTGTTTTTT
V: TRBV19; D: TRBD1; size: few; J: TRBJ2-7; CDR3: CASQARTGNTEQYF; DNA: TGTGCCAGTCAAGCTCGGACAGGTAATACCGAGCAGTACTTC
V: TRBV20-1; D: .; size: .; J: TRBJ2-1; CDR3: CSARGGIAWNEQFF; DNA: TGCAGTGCTAGAGGCGGGATAGCGTGGAATGAGCAGTTCTTC
V: TRBV28; D: .; size: many; J: TRBJ2-7; CDR3: CASSSAAKTTYEQYF; DNA: TGTGCCAGCAGTTCAGCGGCAAAGACGACGTACGAGCAGTACTTC
V: TRBV7-2; D: .; size: many; J: TRBJ1-3; CDR3: CASSFDSQLGNTIYF; DNA: TGTGCCAGCAGCTTCGACAGCCAGCTCGGAAACACCATATATTTT
V: TRBV7-2; D: .; size: many; J: TRBJ2-2; CDR3: CASSQAAVNTGELFF; DNA: TGTGCCAGCAGCCAGGCGGCGGTGAACACCGGGGAGCTGTTTTTT
V: TRBV19; D: TRBD2; size: .; J: TRBJ2-1; CDR3: CASSSGGAGNEQFF; DNA: TGTGCCAGTAGTAGCGGGGGGGCGGGTAATGAGCAGTTCTTC